Presented here are 25 T cell receptor beta chains from one specimen sequenced in a study of monozygotic twins with inflammatory bowel disease. From the 5' RACE reads, TCRdb lists one entry per CDR3 protein and no DNA. This repertoire includes approximately 160,000 distinct CDR3 sequences. Sequencing used blood. The receptors were sampled from a human donor with ulcerative colitis or Crohn's disease, or a healthy co-twin of an affected twin (not recorded which).

This chain connects TRBV6-2 or TRBV6-3 to TRBJ2-3; TCRdb's D gene call, TRBD2, goes unchecked for lack of DNA. There are 12 residues in the CDR3. Germline V gives CDR1 MNHEY, CDR2 SVGEGT. The CDR3 sequence is CASASGADTQYF.

The J gene is TRBJ2-7, the V gene TRBV27; as DNA is missing, the TRBD1 call by TCRdb cannot be tested. Germline V gives CDR1 MNHEY, CDR2 SMNVEV (reference sequence). The CDR3 contains 15 residues. CDR3 loop: CASSTYGTNSYEQYF.

The chain joins TRBV30 to TRBJ2-2; TCRdb lists TRBD1, though no DNA is available to test this call. There are 14 residues in the CDR3. Germline CDR1 reads GTSNPN; CDR2 reads SVGIG (reference sequence). This CDR3 is CAGGQGTNTGELFF.

This sequence joins TRBV20-1 and TRBJ2-5; TCRdb proposes TRBD2, but this gene call is untestable without DNA. CDR1 DFQATT and CDR2 SNEGSKA come from the germline V gene (reference sequence). CDR3 size: 17 residues. The chain's CDR3 is CSAANPTSGSLRGTQYF.

The genes are TRBV12-3 or TRBV12-4 and TRBJ2-3; TCRdb's D call, TRBD1, is unchecked because there is no DNA. The CDR3 contains 15 residues. The CDR3 is CASIPSGTGRHTQYF.

This chain's CDR3 is CASSTGQGGSDTQYF. The gene calls are TRBV5-6 and TRBJ2-3; TCRdb's D gene call, TRBD1, goes unchecked for lack of DNA. Per the germline V gene, CDR1 is SGHDT and CDR2 is YYEEEE. The CDR3 totals 15 residues.

The chain uses TRBV28 and TRBJ2-1; no DNA is available, so the TRBD1 call from TCRdb remains unchecked. Germline V lookup: CDR1 MDHEN, CDR2 SYDVKM. This CDR3 has 13 residues. CDR3 in amino acids: CSSRQGSYNEQFF.

V and J are TRBV24-1 and TRBJ2-1; TCRdb calls TRBD1, which cannot be checked without DNA. The CDR3 loop spans 16 amino acids. Germline CDR1 KGHDR, CDR2 SFDVKD. This chain's CDR3 is CATSDMGHGGENEQFF.

The CDR3 region is CASSFGGLGQETQYF. This sequence joins TRBV5-1 and TRBJ2-5; TCRdb's assignment of TRBD1 cannot be checked, as there is no DNA. This CDR3 comprises 15 residues. Looked up from germline, CDR1 is SGHRS and CDR2 is YFSETQ.

The J gene is TRBJ1-2, the V gene TRBV24-1; TCRdb's D call of TRBD1 is untestable without DNA. This CDR3 is 15 amino acids long. CDR1 and CDR2 (germline): KGHDR, SFDVKD. CDR3 loop: CATSDSFRGHNGYTF.

The V call is TRBV12-3 or TRBV12-4, the J call TRBJ2-6; there is no DNA to check the TCRdb D call of TRBD1. The CDR3 runs to 15 residues. The CDR3 sequence is CASSLGGSGANVLTF.

The V and J genes are TRBV5-5 and TRBJ1-3; TCRdb names TRBD1, which stays unverified in the absence of DNA. This CDR3 is built from 15 residues. The germline V gene has CDR1 SGHKS and CDR2 YYEKEE (reference sequence). The CDR3 sequence: CASSFGPGPGNTIYF.

This chain joins TRBV5-6 and TRBJ2-1; no DNA is available, so the TRBD1 call from TCRdb remains unchecked. In germline, CDR1 is SGHDT, CDR2 YYEEEE. There are 18 residues in the CDR3. The CDR3 sequence is CASSYFLQGRSSYNEQFF.

The chain has TRBV7-2 and TRBJ2-7. The CDR3 consists of 14 residues. The V gene's germline CDR1 is SGHTA and CDR2 FQGNSA. The CDR3 spells CASSLMRGSYEQYF.

CDR3 sequence: CASSYPDWPFF. This sequence joins TRBV6-2 or TRBV6-3 and TRBJ1-1. Germline CDR1 reads MNHEY; CDR2 reads SVGEGT. CDR3 size: 11 residues.

Here the CDR3 reads CASSYIVRLAGPYNEQFF. The chain has TRBV18 and TRBJ2-1; checking the TCRdb D call of TRBD2 is not possible without DNA. CDR1 is KGHSH and CDR2 is LQKENI in the germline V gene. The CDR3 spans 18 residues.

This chain links TRBV12-3 or TRBV12-4 with TRBJ1-1; TCRdb's D gene call, TRBD1, goes unchecked for lack of DNA. The CDR3 loop spans 15 amino acids. The CDR3 loop is CASSAGDRGSTEAFF.

V gene TRBV5-4 combines with J gene TRBJ1-4. This CDR3 has 15 amino acids. Per the germline V gene, CDR1 is SGHNT and CDR2 is YYREEE (reference sequence). This CDR3 is CASSLYSGTNEKLFF. Full variable domain (rest looked up from reference TRBV5-4 and TRBJ1-4): ETGVTQSPTHLIKTRGQQVTLRCSSQSGHNTVSWYQQALGQGPQFIFQYYREEENGRGNFPPRFSGLQFPNYSSELNVNALELDDSALYLCASSLYSGTNEKLFFGSGTQLSVL.

The V gene is TRBV11-3, the J gene TRBJ2-7; TCRdb selects TRBD2, and the lack of DNA leaves this call unchecked. The V gene's germline CDR1 is SGHNT and CDR2 YENEEA. This CDR3 contains 19 residues. CDR3 in amino acids: CASSFVTSGRGSFLYEQYF.

The chain is built from TRBV27 and TRBJ2-7. The CDR3 is made up of 15 amino acids. Per the germline V gene, CDR1 is MNHEY and CDR2 is SMNVEV (reference sequence). The CDR3 sequence is CASSDKSGSPYEQYF.

The chain carries TRBV7-2 and TRBJ1-3. The CDR3 sequence is 15 residues long. Germline V CDR1 and CDR2: SGHTA, FQGNSA. CDR3 loop: CASSLAGNSGNTIYF.

The chain couples TRBV7-9 to TRBJ2-1; TCRdb reports TRBD1, a call that lacks DNA to check it against. Germline V gene data show CDR1 as SEHNR and CDR2 as FQNEAQ (reference sequence). The CDR3 totals 16 residues. The CDR3 loop is CASSRDRGFGYNEQFF.

The rearrangement uses TRBV3-1 and TRBJ1-3. The CDR3 is made up of 15 amino acids. CDR1 and CDR2 (germline): LGHDT, YNNKEL (reference sequence). CDR3 in amino acids: CASSKTDFSGNTIYF.

In terms of frequency, this clonotype is medium-sized. J is TRBJ2-1 and V is TRBV5-1; the TCRdb D gene call, TRBD1, has no DNA to confirm it. The CDR3 is 15 amino acids. CDR1 and CDR2 from the germline V gene are SGHRS and YFSETQ. CDR3 sequence reads: CASSLEGARVDEQFF.

The chain carries TRBV18 and TRBJ2-5; TCRdb's D call, TRBD1, is unchecked because there is no DNA. Germline CDR1 and CDR2: KGHSH and LQKENI. The CDR3 covers 12 residues. Here the CDR3 reads CASSPAPETQYF. The variable domain in full, with the rest retrieved from reference TRBV18 and TRBJ2-5, is NAGVMQNPRHLVRRRGQEARLRCSPMKGHSHVYWYRQLPEEGLKFMVYLQKENIIDESGMPKERFSAEFPKEGPSILRIQQVVRGDSAAYFCASSPAPETQYFGPGTRLLVL.